Given below is one TCR beta chain in context. The specificity of this receptor is unknown. No much larger clone exists at a distance of one base, and base qualities are not known. This sample was included in a study of cytomegalovirus exposure and HLA in healthy donors (dated by TCRdb to the late 2010s). Background on the whole study: An earlier analysis of several hundred of the donors reported 276 Gb of sequence data and 95 million to 140 million unique TCR beta sequences obtained from about 180 million T cells. An early release covering about 600 HLA-typed donors comprised roughly 300 gigabases of sequencing data and tens of millions of unique TCR sequences. The genetic ancestry cluster associated with self-reported Caucasian donors included 81% of the roughly 360 genotyped donors. The study aimed to test whether signatures of past pathogen exposure could be identified by cataloging public T cell receptors. The study used immunosequencing to profile the T cell repertoires of around 600 subjects and linked those repertoires to cytomegalovirus serostatus. In addition to the first cohort of around 670 subjects, a separate validation cohort of some 120 different subjects was used. The study combined high-throughput TCR immunosequencing, statistical association of individual TCRs with disease status, and machine learning to predict cytomegalovirus infection status. A later analysis re-analyzed previously published TCR beta repertoires from 500 to 700 donors and added high-resolution HLA genotyping to study TCR occurrence patterns. Rather than drawing on any new phenotypic data, the later analysis identified candidate immune exposures from TCR beta sequences and the way those sequences occurred across donors. In an earlier analysis of a few hundred of the donors, high-throughput TCR beta sequencing was used to judge whether each TCR beta V gene segment behaved as functional or pseudogenic. Donor age, sex, ethnicity and CMV serostatus were collected together with the repertoire data. Genome-wide SNP genotypes for about 65% of the roughly 670 donors were used in a later genetic analysis, which treated that subset as a discovery cohort. All discovery cohort repertoires had been generated on a single sequencing platform. Both class I and class II loci were covered by HLA typing, at four-digit resolution. Typing coverage differed by locus: A, B, C, DRB1 and DQB1 were typed in about 620-640 donors, DQA1 in 500 to 550, DPA1 in 606, and DPB1 in 450 to 480. Roughly five DR-DQ haplotypes were treated as single units for association and clustering because of strong linkage in the cohort. On average, about 200,000 unique TCR beta nucleotide sequences were sequenced per donor among more than 350 genotyped donors of the cohort, with 15% to 20% of those sequences being non-productive.

Libraries were constructed by the immunoSEQ multiplex PCR assay. For the multiplex PCR, a mixture combining 60 forward primers for TCR Vbeta segments and 13 reverse primers for TCR Jbeta segments was used. The CDR3 region of rearranged TCR beta genes was amplified from genomic DNA with a multiplex PCR assay. Amplified TCR beta libraries were sequenced as 87-base-pair reads on the Illumina HiSeq System. The paper's data handling went like this. Across the 670 or so repertoires, a later analysis counted 80 million or so unique TCR beta chains, 8.5 million to 12 million of which were shared by at least two donors. To remove PCR and sequencing errors, raw reads were error-corrected and collapsed into unique sequences using a nearest-neighbor algorithm that merged closely related sequences. To assign V, D and J gene segments, CDR3 sequences were aligned to IMGT reference sequences. For a sequence to be retained, at least a six-nucleotide match to both a V gene segment and a J gene segment was required. Rearrangements were classified as productive when the CDR3 lacked stop codons and remained in frame with V and J, and all other rearrangements were classified as non-productive. CDR3 was defined according to IMGT convention as the region running from the second conserved V-encoded cysteine to the conserved J-encoded phenylalanine. In an earlier analysis of more than 550 of the donors, sequences lacking an unambiguous match to a single V gene segment were excluded. An earlier analysis of several hundred of the donors called V segments functional above 56.7% productive rearrangements and segregating when the between-donor standard deviation exceeded 5%. To diagnose cytomegalovirus status from the catalog of TCR beta chain sequences, a statistical classification framework was built. In a later analysis, TCR nucleotide sequences were compared against IMGT/GENE-DB human TR gene sequences so that V and J genes could be assigned. In a later analysis, CDR3 sequences and most-parsimonious VDJ recombination scenarios were assigned using the TCRdist pipeline. A later analysis defined each TCR beta chain by its CDR3 amino acid sequence plus V-gene family, and excluded reads lacking a unique V-gene family. In a later analysis, approximately 590 highly shared, low-generation-probability nucleotide sequences were removed to address suspected cross-contamination and a sequencing artifact. For each public chain, a later analysis derived a clonal expansion index from normalized ranks of inferred template counts within each repertoire. In a later analysis, generation probabilities were computed with a VDJ recombination model fitted to out-of-frame rearrangements, and the resulting probabilities were checked against IGoR. A later analysis scored TCR-TCR, TCR-HLA and TCR-CMV co-occurrence with hypergeometric tests, applying a repertoire-size bias correction to TCR pairs. A later analysis estimated false discovery rates by permuting HLA or CMV assignments 20 times. A later analysis grouped co-occurring TCRs with DBSCAN, adding TCRdist sequence similarity when clustering within HLA-allele-positive subsets. Co-occurrence clustering excluded repertoires with fewer than 30,000 or more than 120,000 public chains, plus five with anomalous nucleotide sharing. The clones in this table, taken by TCRdb from immuneACCESS, are in-frame only. Not every clone is retained; where verified, under half of the shortfall comes from an unresolved V gene, and the cause of the rest is unknown. Clonal size and the V and J genes are those of that table, whereas D and trimming came from the DNA. The sample has roughly 160,000 clones on record, more than 70% of them singletons. Of the sample, around 1.4% is held by the ten largest clones.

The cohort consisted of 650 to 850 healthy bone marrow donors. Cohort members were all nominally healthy when sampled, although unrecorded immune exposures were likely present. The donor was CMV seronegative and was included in the group of several hundred seronegative cohort members. A peripheral blood sample was provided by each donor, and peripheral blood mononuclear cells were used for TCR beta sequencing. Genomic DNA extraction from the blood cell samples was performed with the Qiagen DNeasy Blood Extraction Kit. The research as a whole found: Some IMGT-functional V segments, including TRBV6-2 and TRBV6-3, could not be distinguished by the 87-base-pair reads and were therefore excluded. In a later analysis, most CMV-associated TCR beta chains were found to appear HLA-restricted, with HLA associations seemingly driven largely by CMV exposure. The only immune exposure information available for the cohort was CMV serostatus. Roughly uniform sequencing depth across donors was assumed in presence/absence analyses, although this assumption may not hold. Strong co-occurrence of HLA alleles, especially DR and DQ, made assigning TCR associations to individual alleles difficult. HLA typing was unavailable for some donors at each locus, so association tests used only the typed subset. According to a later analysis, parvovirus B19, influenza, CMV and Epstein-Barr virus appeared linked to several top co-occurrence clusters. In a later analysis, HLA-associated TCR beta chains showed more clonal expansion and lower generation probabilities than non-associated chains that were equally common. The earlier analysis of some 540 of the donors excluded over 15 rarely observed V segments, including chromosome 9 orphons, because counts were too low. According to a later genetic analysis, donors in an Asian-associated ancestry cluster had fewer N-insertions in productive TCRs than the approximately 670-donor mean. The authors suggested that the approach could potentially be generalized to other disease states and immunological phenotypes. The classifier was reported to diagnose cytomegalovirus status with high specificity and sensitivity in both the original and validation cohorts. In vitro tests confirmed that three of the cytomegalovirus-associated TCR beta chains recognize cytomegalovirus antigens. The cohort was sequenced for TCR beta chains only, and without alpha or paired-chain data the features that could be detected were limited. The study gave a list of some 150 TCR beta chains associated with cytomegalovirus. An earlier analysis of 587 of the donors showed that most TCR beta V segments appeared in productive rearrangements either about 90% or about 30% of the time, which broadly matched IMGT annotations. A later analysis associated 16,951 TCR beta sequences with specific HLA alleles at a false discovery rate of 0.05. According to a later analysis, TCR association rates differed among HLA loci, with DRB1 alleles showing the most associated TCRs and HLA-C alleles showing the fewest. Linkage disequilibrium might explain the correlated functional status among segregating V segments, but an unknown experimental factor could not be excluded. A further reported finding was that TCR beta sequences accurately predicted the HLA-A and HLA-B alleles for most subjects in the first cohort. A group of highly shared sequence variants was considered likely to be a technical artifact of the sequencing pipeline. Most TCR sequences were observed very rarely across donors, whereas some public TCRs were present in many individuals. In a later genetic analysis, a missense DCLRE1C variant was associated with V-gene and J-gene trimming of TCR beta chains, and the association was replicated in an independent cohort.

CDR1 SEHNR and CDR2 FQNEAQ were looked up in the germline V gene (reference sequence). V and J are truncated by 5 bases and 3 bases respectively, leaving an intervening sequence of 11 bases. Including the terminal cysteine and phenylalanine, the CDR3 comprises 13 residues. Only the CDR3 DNA stays, 39 bases, in frame from base 1. The clonotype comes from a man aged 60 to 69 in good health and CMV-seronegative. The chain joins TRBV7-9 to TRBJ2-7, and perhaps TRBD2 as D gene, on 6 matching bases. The sequenced sample was PBMCs. CDR3 sequence: CASSRHGGYEQYF. The sequenced DNA is TGTGCCAGCAGCCGACACGGGGGCTACGAGCAGTACTTC.